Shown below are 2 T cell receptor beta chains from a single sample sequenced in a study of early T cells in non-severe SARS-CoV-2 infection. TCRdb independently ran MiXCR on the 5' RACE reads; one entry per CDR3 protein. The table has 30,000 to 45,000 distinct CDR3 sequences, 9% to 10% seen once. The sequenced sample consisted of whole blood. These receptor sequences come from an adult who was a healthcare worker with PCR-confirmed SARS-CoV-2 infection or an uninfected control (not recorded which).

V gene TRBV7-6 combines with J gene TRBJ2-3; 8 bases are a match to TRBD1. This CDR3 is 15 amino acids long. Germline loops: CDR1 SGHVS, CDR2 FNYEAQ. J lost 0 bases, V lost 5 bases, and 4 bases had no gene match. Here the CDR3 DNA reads TGTGCCAGCAGCCGACAGGGGTTGAGCACAGATACGCAGTATTTT. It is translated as CASSRQGLSTDTQYF.

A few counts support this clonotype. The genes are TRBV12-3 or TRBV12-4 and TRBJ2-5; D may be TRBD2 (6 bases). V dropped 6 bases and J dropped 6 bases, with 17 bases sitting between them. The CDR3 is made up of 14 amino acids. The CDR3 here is CASSLGAGRQTQYF. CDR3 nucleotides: TGTGCCAGCAGCCTTGGGGCGGGGAGGCAGACCCAGTACTTC.